The sequence of this T cell receptor beta chain was determined in a study of T cells in Graves' hyperthyroidism and ophthalmopathy. Per germline, CDR1 MGHRA and CDR2 YSYEKL. J lost 3 bases, V lost 3 bases, and 5 bases had no gene match. CDR3 size: 16 residues. This clonotype came up a few times. What was amplified from RNA transcripts were TCR beta CDR3 regions. A first-round RT-PCR of the TCR CDR3 used the HTBI primer set. TCRdb reprocessed the multiplex PCR reads via MiXCR and lists one record per CDR3 protein. The sample records approximately 400,000 distinct CDR3 sequences, approximately 14% being singletons.

The V call is TRBV4-1, the J call TRBJ2-5; TRBD2 agrees at 12 bases. Sequenced input: blood. This TCR was sampled from a woman between 18 and 29 years old with Graves' hyperthyroidism that later progressed to Graves' ophthalmopathy. The CDR3 reads CASSQLAGGPEETQYF. In DNA form, the CDR3 reads TGCGCCAGCAGCCAGCTAGCGGGAGGGCCGGAAGAGACCCAGTACTTC.